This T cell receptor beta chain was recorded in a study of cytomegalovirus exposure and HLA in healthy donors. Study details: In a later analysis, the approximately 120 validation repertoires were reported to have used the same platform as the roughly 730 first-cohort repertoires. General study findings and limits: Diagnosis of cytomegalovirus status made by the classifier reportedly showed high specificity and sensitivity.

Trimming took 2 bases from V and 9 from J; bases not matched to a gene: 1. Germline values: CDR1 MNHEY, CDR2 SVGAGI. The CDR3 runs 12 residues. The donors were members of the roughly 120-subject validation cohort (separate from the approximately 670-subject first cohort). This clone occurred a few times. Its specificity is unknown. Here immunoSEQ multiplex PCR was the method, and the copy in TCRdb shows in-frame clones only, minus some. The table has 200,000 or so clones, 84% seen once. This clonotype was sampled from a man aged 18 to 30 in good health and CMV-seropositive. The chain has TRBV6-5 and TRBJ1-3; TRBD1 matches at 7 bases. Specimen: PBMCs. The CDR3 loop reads CASSYRTGTIYF. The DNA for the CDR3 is TGTGCCAGCAGTTACCGGACAGGCACCATATATTTT.